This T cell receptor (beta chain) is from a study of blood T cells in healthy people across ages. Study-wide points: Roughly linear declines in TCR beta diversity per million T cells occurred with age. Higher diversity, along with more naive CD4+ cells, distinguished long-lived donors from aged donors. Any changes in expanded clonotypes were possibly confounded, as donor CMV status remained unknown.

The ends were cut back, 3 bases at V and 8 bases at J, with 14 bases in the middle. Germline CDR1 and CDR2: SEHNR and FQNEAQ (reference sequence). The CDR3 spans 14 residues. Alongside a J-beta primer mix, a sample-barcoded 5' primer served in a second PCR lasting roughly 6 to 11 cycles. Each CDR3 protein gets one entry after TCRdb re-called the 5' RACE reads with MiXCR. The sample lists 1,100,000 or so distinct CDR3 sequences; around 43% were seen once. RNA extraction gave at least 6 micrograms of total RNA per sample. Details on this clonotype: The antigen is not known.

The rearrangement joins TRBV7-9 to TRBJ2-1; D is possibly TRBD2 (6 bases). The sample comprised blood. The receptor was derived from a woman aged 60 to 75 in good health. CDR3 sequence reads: CASSFRDPSDEQFF. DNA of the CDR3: TGTGCCAGCAGCTTTAGGGACCCTAGCGATGAGCAGTTCTTC. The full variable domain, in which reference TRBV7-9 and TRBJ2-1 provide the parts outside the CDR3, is DTGVSQNPRHKITKRGQNVTFRCDPISEHNRLYWYRQTLGQGPEFLTYFQNEAQLEKSRLLSDRFSAERPKGSFSTLEIQRTEQGDSAMYLCASSFRDPSDEQFFGPGTRLTVL.